Listed here are 12 T cell receptor beta chains from one sample, sequenced in a study of T cells in localized non-small cell lung cancer. Produced via immunoSEQ multiplex PCR; TCRdb's table is partial and in-frame only. The data show some 22,000 clones, with 88% seen just once and 5.5% to 6.5% held by the top ten. The sample was PBMCs, taken before any cancer treatment. The receptors shown here come from a man aged 35 to 70 with stage II lung adenocarcinoma.

The J gene is TRBJ2-4, the V gene TRBV7-9; maybe TRBD2 (5 bases). V was trimmed by 5 bases and J by 8 bases, leaving 19 bases between them. CDR1 is SEHNR and CDR2 is FQNEAQ in the germline V gene (reference sequence). The CDR3 runs to 15 residues. The CDR3 coding sequence is TGTGCCAGCAGCCAAGACAACCTAGCAGTAGACATTCAGTACTTC. Translating it yields CASSQDNLAVDIQYF.

The genes are TRBV7-9 and TRBJ2-6; D remains ambiguous. Germline values: CDR1 SEHNR, CDR2 FQNEAQ (reference sequence). CDR3 length equals 13 residues. Trimming stripped 5 bases from V and 2 bases from J, with 4 bases between. CDR3 sequence reads: CASSQAGANVLTF. CDR3 bases: TGTGCCAGCAGCCAGGCTGGGGCCAACGTCCTGACTTTC.

This clone occurred once. The chain employs TRBV6-5 and TRBJ2-3; 7 positions agree with TRBD2. CDR3 length: 15 amino acids. V shed 2 bases and J 0 bases; nucleotides not matched to a gene: 2. CDR1 is MNHEY, CDR2 SVGAGI, per germline. Here the CDR3 DNA reads TGTGCCAGCAGTTACAGCGGGGTTAGCACAGATACGCAGTATTTT. It codes for CASSYSGVSTDTQYF.

This chain links TRBV2 with TRBJ2-2; either TRBD1 or TRBD2 may supply D (5 bases each). CDR3 size: 13 residues. The V gene lost 6 bases and the J gene lost 2 bases, with 7 bases spanning the gap. From germline, CDR1 is SNHLY and CDR2 FYNNEI. CDR3 sequence reads: CASRGDNTGELFF. The DNA for the CDR3 is TGTGCCAGCAGGGGGGACAACACCGGGGAGCTGTTTTTT.

This chain links TRBV5-5 with TRBJ2-7; no firm D call. V gave up 4 bases and J gave up 3 bases, with 11 bases separating them. Germline V lookup: CDR1 SGHKS, CDR2 YYEKEE (reference sequence). CDR3 length equals 13 residues. The CDR3 reads CASSRSDGYEQYF. The CDR3 bases are TGTGCCAGCAGCAGATCGGACGGCTACGAGCAGTACTTC.

In regard to this clone: Other DNA sequences in this sample translate to the same CDR3. The chain carries TRBV6-1 and TRBJ1-6; 9 nucleotides match TRBD1. The CDR3 is 14 amino acids. The ends lost 6 bases at V and 9 bases at J; junction bases unmatched: 6. CDR1 is MNHNS and CDR2 is SASEGT in the germline V gene. As DNA, the CDR3 is TGTGCCAGCAGGGGGGGGACAGGGACTTCACCCCTCCACTTT. Its protein is CASRGGTGTSPLHF.

Comment on this clone: Relative to the germline gene, one junction end is altered; a read error may explain this. The chain combines TRBV2 with TRBJ1-2; 9 bases are shared with TRBD1. The CDR3 runs 13 residues. Germline V CDR1 and CDR2: SNHLY, FYNNEI. The CDR3 loop is CASREGTGNGYTF. The CDR3 nucleotides are TGTGCCAGCAGGGAAGGGACAGGGAATGGCTACACCTTC.

The chain has TRBV11-3 and TRBJ2-5, with 14 bases aligning to TRBD2. Looked up from germline, CDR1 is SGHNT and CDR2 is YENEEA. The CDR3 extends over 15 amino acids. Germline trimming cut 5 bases from V and 5 bases from J; bases unmatched to any gene: 4. CDR3 protein: CASSAGLAGVETQYF. The CDR3, as DNA: TGTGCCAGCAGCGCGGGACTAGCGGGAGTTGAGACCCAGTACTTC. The whole variable domain, filled in from reference TRBV11-3 and TRBJ2-5, reads EAGVVQSPRYKIIEKKQPVAFWCNPISGHNTLYWYLQNLGQGPELLIRYENEEAVDDSQLPKDRFSAERLKGVDSTLKIQPAELGDSAVYLCASSAGLAGVETQYFGPGTRLLVL.

This rearrangement joins TRBV7-8 to TRBJ2-7; the D is unclear. The germline gives CDR1 SGHVS, CDR2 FQNEAQ. Trimming took 5 bases from V and 3 from J, leaving 8 bases between them. The CDR3 runs to 12 residues. Here the CDR3 DNA reads TGTGCCAGCAGCGCCGTGGACTACGAGCAGTACTTC. Protein sequence: CASSAVDYEQYF.

The chain links TRBV6-1 to TRBJ2-1; D unclear. Trimming took off 6 bases at V and 0 bases at J, with 12 bases between the two ends. The length of the CDR3 is 15 residues. Germline values: CDR1 MNHNS, CDR2 SASEGT. The CDR3 nucleotides are TGTGCCAGCAGCTATACAAGTTCCTCCTACAATGAGCAGTTCTTC. Its translation is CASSYTSSSYNEQFF.

CDR3 bases: TGCGCCAGCAGCTTTTCCAGCGGGAGGGAATACAAGCAGTTCTTC. The encoded protein is CASSFSSGREYKQFF. This chain joins TRBV5-1 and TRBJ2-1, with 10 bases lining up with TRBD2. The CDR3 loop spans 15 amino acids. With V trimmed by 2 bases and J by 11 bases, 10 bases remained unmatched. CDR1 is SGHRS, CDR2 YFSETQ, per germline. Full variable domain (outside the CDR3, taken from reference TRBV5-1 and TRBJ2-1): KAGVTQTPRYLIKTRGQQVTLSCSPISGHRSVSWYQQTPGQGLQFLFEYFSETQRNKGNFPGRFSGRQFSNSRSEMNVSTLELGDSALYLCASSFSSGREYKQFFGPGTRLTVL.

The chain uses TRBV27 and TRBJ2-7; D is possibly TRBD2 (6 bases). Between the trimmed V and J ends, which lost 1 base and 3 bases, there was a span of 13 bases. The CDR3 contains 15 residues. Germline V gene lookup returns CDR1 MNHEY and CDR2 SMNVEV (reference sequence). The CDR3 nucleotides read TGTGCCAGCAGTTTATTAGCGGACGTAGTCTACGAGCAGTACTTC. It codes for CASSLLADVVYEQYF.